These 2 T cell receptor beta chains were sequenced from one sample in a study of T cells in Graves' hyperthyroidism and ophthalmopathy. From RNA transcripts, TCR beta CDR3 regions were amplified. Primed by the HTBI set, a first-round RT-PCR was run on the TCR CDR3. TCRdb reprocessed the multiplex PCR reads with MiXCR, giving one entry per CDR3 protein. The profile covers some 370,000 distinct CDR3 sequences, with about a sixth appearing a single time and approximately 33% taken by the ten largest. Sequenced material: blood. These receptors all stem from a woman aged 30 to 39 with Graves' hyperthyroidism that later progressed to Graves' ophthalmopathy.

The chain has TRBV5-5 and TRBJ2-7; no definite D call. Germline-derived CDR1 and CDR2 are SGHKS and YYEKEE (reference sequence). CDR3 length equals 15 residues. Trimming left V 4 bases short and J 3 bases short, with 17 bases between. The CDR3, as DNA: TGTGCCAGCAGCATAAGTCCCGGAGTCGTCTACGAGCAGTACTTC. The encoded protein is CASSISPGVVYEQYF.

In its sample, this clonotype was seen many times. The chain employs TRBV28 and TRBJ2-7; 9 positions agree with TRBD2. The V segment lost 4 bases and the J segment 2 bases; nucleotides outside the gene matches: 9. Looked up from germline, CDR1 is MDHEN and CDR2 is SYDVKM. The CDR3 length is 16 residues. CDR3 nucleotides: TGTGCCAGCAGTTCCCCGACTAGCGGCCCGACCTACGAGCAGTACTTC. Protein: CASSSPTSGPTYEQYF. The full variable domain, completed using reference TRBV28 and TRBJ2-7, is DVKVTQSSRYLVKRTGEKVFLECVQDMDHENMFWYRQDPGLGLRLIYFSYDVKMKEKGDIPEGYSVSREKKERFSLILESASTNQTSMYLCASSSPTSGPTYEQYFGPGTRLTVT.